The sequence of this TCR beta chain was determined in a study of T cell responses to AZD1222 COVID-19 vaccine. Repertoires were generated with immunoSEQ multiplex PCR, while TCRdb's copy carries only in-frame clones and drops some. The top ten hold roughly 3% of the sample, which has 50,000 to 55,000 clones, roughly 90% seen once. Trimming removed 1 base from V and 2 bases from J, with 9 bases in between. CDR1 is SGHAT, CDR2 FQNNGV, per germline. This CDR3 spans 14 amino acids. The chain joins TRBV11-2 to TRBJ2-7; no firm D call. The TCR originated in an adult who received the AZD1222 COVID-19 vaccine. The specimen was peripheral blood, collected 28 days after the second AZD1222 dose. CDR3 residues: CASSLGVGAYEQYF. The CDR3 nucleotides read TGTGCCAGCAGCTTAGGGGTTGGGGCCTACGAGCAGTACTTC.